This T cell receptor beta chain came from a study of CD8 T cells in ankylosing spondylitis. Study-level results: Earlier literature documents some of the motif variants in reactive arthritis synovial fluid and blood. Ankylosing spondylitis blood appeared to be characterized by a TCR beta motif of fewer than ten highly homologous variants. Within peripheral blood, clones linked to disease were CD8+ and relatively rare.

About this clonotype itself: As yet, its antigen is unknown.

TCRdb passed the 5' RACE reads through MiXCR, listing each CDR3 protein once. Among 220,000 or so distinct CDR3 sequences listed, around 20% were seen once. The clonotype was recovered from a male donor with ankylosing spondylitis. The specimen was blood, either unsorted or a sorted T cell fraction (not recorded which).

The CDR3: CASSQEAGVGDTEAFF. The CDR3 DNA sequence: TGTGCCAGCAGCCAAGAAGCAGGGGTAGGGGACACTGAAGCTTTCTTT. The chain couples TRBV3-1 to TRBJ1-1, with a tentative D call TRBD1 (6 bases). The CDR3 has 16 residues. V dropped 0 bases and J dropped 3 bases, with 14 bases sitting between them. The germline V gene has CDR1 LGHDT and CDR2 YNNKEL (reference sequence).